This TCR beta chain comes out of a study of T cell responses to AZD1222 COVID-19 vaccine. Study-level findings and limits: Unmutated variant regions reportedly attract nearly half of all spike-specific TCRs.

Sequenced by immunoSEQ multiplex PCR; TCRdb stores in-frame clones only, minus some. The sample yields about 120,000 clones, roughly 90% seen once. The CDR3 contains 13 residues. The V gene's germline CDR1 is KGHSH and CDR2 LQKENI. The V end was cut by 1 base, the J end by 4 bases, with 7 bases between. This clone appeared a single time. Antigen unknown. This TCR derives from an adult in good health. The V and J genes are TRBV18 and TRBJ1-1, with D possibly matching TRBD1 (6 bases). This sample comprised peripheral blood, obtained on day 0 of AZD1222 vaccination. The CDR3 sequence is CASSPLGATEAFF. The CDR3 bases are TGTGCCAGCTCACCACTGGGGGCCACTGAAGCTTTCTTT.